The clone carrying this T cell receptor (beta chain) was found many times. The record originates from a study of T-cell reconstitution after alpha-beta-depleted transplantation in children. Researchers prepared the TCRbeta library using unique molecular identifiers, the study reports. TCRdb analysed the PCR reads with MiXCR anew, one entry per CDR3 protein. The sample records around 270,000 distinct CDR3 sequences, roughly a tenth being singletons. This TCR was sampled from a boy younger than two with acute myeloid leukemia, due to receive a stem cell transplant. The specimen comprised PBMCs, sampled before TCRalphabeta/CD19-depleted stem cell transplant.

This CDR3 reads CASKGRGYYGRAGGELFF. The CDR3 coding sequence is TGTGCCAGCAAGGGACGAGGCTATTACGGGAGGGCCGGCGGGGAGCTGTTTTTT. This rearrangement joins TRBV6-1 to TRBJ2-2; 8 bases map to TRBD2. With V trimmed by 7 bases and J by 7 bases, 20 bases remained unmatched. The CDR3 consists of 18 residues. CDR1 and CDR2 (germline): MNHNS, SASEGT.